Shown below are 11 T cell receptor beta chains from a single sample sequenced in a study of blood T cells in healthy people across ages. A second PCR, run for about 6 to 11 cycles, used a sample-barcoded 5' primer plus a J-beta primer mix. TCRdb itself ran the 5' RACE reads through MiXCR, one entry per CDR3 protein. Here the sample spans more than 1,000,000 distinct CDR3 sequences, about 25% being singletons. These records were also assigned to another study, of T cells of mothers and their children.

The sample taken for sequencing was blood. The source is a girl aged 2 to 10 in good health.

CDR3 sequence (DNA): TGTGCCACCAACGCGGGACAGGGGGGAGAGACCCAGTACTTC. Protein product: CATNAGQGGETQYF. The V call is TRBV15, the J call TRBJ2-5, with 11 bases fitting TRBD1. There are 14 residues in the CDR3. Germline-derived CDR1 and CDR2 are LNHNV and YYDKDF (reference sequence). J lost 4 bases, V lost 7 bases, and 5 bases had no gene match.

A few counts support this clonotype. The DNA for the CDR3 is TGCGCCAGCAGCCAAGATCACACGGGGGCTCCCTTAACCTACAATGAGCAGTTCTTC. It encodes CASSQDHTGAPLTYNEQFF. The chain is built from TRBV4-3 and TRBJ2-1; D may match TRBD1 or TRBD2 (6 bases each). The CDR3 totals 19 residues. Between the trimmed V and J ends, which lost 0 bases and 2 bases, there was a span of 20 bases. Germline CDR1 is LGHNA and CDR2 is YSLEER.

This clonotype was seen at least ten times. This chain uses TRBV3-1 with TRBJ2-7, with 8 bases lining up with TRBD1. This CDR3 has 17 residues. CDR1 is LGHDT, CDR2 YNNKEL, per germline (reference sequence). Trimming at V came to 5 bases and at J to 1 base, leaving 13 bases not matched to a gene. The CDR3 DNA is TGTGCCAGCAGCAAAGGAGTACCGGGACAGGTTTCCTACGAGCAGTACTTC. It yields the protein CASSKGVPGQVSYEQYF.

The chain couples TRBV28 to TRBJ2-4, with 7 bases matching TRBD1. The germline V gene has CDR1 MDHEN and CDR2 SYDVKM. Trimming cost V 4 bases and J 9 bases; bases outside gene matches: 9. The CDR3 extends over 14 amino acids. In DNA, the CDR3 is TGTGCCAGCAGTTCTCAGGGGGATGTTAGCATTCAGTACTTC. Amino acids: CASSSQGDVSIQYF. The variable domain in full, with the rest retrieved from reference TRBV28 and TRBJ2-4, is DVKVTQSSRYLVKRTGEKVFLECVQDMDHENMFWYRQDPGLGLRLIYFSYDVKMKEKGDIPEGYSVSREKKERFSLILESASTNQTSMYLCASSSQGDVSIQYFGAGTRLSVL.

CDR3 DNA: TGTGCCAGCAGTGAAGCCTCGATCAAGGAAGAGACCCAGTACTTC. Its protein product is CASSEASIKEETQYF. The J gene is TRBJ2-5, the V gene TRBV2; D unresolved. CDR3 length equals 15 residues. Trimming stripped 0 bases from V and 3 bases from J, with 11 bases between. The germline CDR1 and CDR2 sequences are SNHLY and FYNNEI. The variable domain in full, completed from reference TRBV2 and TRBJ2-5, reads EPEVTQTPSHQVTQMGQEVILRCVPISNHLYFYWYRQILGQKVEFLVSFYNNEISEKSEIFDDQFSVERPDGSNFTLKIRSTKLEDSAMYFCASSEASIKEETQYFGPGTRLLVL.

This clonotype showed up just a few times. V and J are TRBV14 and TRBJ2-7; D not resolved. The V gene lost 3 bases and the J gene lost 6 bases, with 6 bases spanning the gap. This CDR3 comprises 11 residues. Germline V gene lookup returns CDR1 SGHDN and CDR2 FVKESK. Here the CDR3 DNA reads TGTGCCAGCAGCCAGGGGATCGAGCAGTACTTC. This gives the protein CASSQGIEQYF.

About this clonotype: Compared with germline, one end of the junction differs, possibly owing to a read error. The chain links TRBV29-1 to TRBJ2-5, with 9 bases identical to TRBD1. The CDR3 totals 16 residues. Germline V lookup: CDR1 SQVTM, CDR2 ANQGSEA. This CDR3 is CSPINPGGQGFYEQHF. CDR3 nucleotide sequence: TGCAGCCCCATTAACCCAGGGGGACAGGGATTTTACGAGCAGCACTTC.

The J gene is TRBJ2-2, the V gene TRBV4-1, with D perhaps being TRBD1 or TRBD2 (5 bases each). V lost 4 bases and J lost 6, with 15 bases in between. There are 15 residues in the CDR3. CDR1 and CDR2 (germline): MGHRA, YSYEKL. The chain's CDR3 is CASSRGRAGSGELFF. DNA for the CDR3: TGCGCCAGCAGCCGGGGCAGGGCGGGTTCCGGGGAGCTGTTTTTT.

The rearrangement uses TRBV14 and TRBJ2-5; D unresolved. The DNA end favors TRBJ2-7, so the J call may be wrong. This CDR3 has 12 amino acids. CDR1 is SGHDN, CDR2 FVKESK, per germline. The CDR3 sequence: CASSQDWYEQYF. The CDR3 DNA sequence: TGTGCCAGCAGCCAAGATTGGTACGAGCAGTACTTC.

The gene calls are TRBV12-3 or TRBV12-4 and TRBJ2-2, with D possibly TRBD2 on 6 matching bases. The CDR3 sequence is 14 residues long. V was shortened by 3 bases and J by 6 bases, with 11 bases between the two germline ends. CDR3 loop: CASSFDGTPGELFF. DNA for the CDR3: TGTGCCAGCAGTTTTGACGGGACTCCCGGGGAGCTGTTTTTT.

This clonotype was observed a few times. The chain employs TRBV7-6 and TRBJ1-3; no clear D gene. This CDR3 has 14 residues. Germline CDR1 is SGHVS and CDR2 is FNYEAQ. The V gene lost 5 bases and the J gene lost 3 bases, with 11 bases spanning the gap. The chain's CDR3 is CASSPGVGGNTIYF. In DNA, the CDR3 is TGTGCCAGCAGCCCAGGCGTGGGTGGAAACACCATATATTTT.